This is a list of T cell receptor beta chains from one sample in a study of blood T cell repertoires in COVID-19. The protocol was immunoSEQ multiplex PCR, while the TCRdb copy is restricted to in-frame clones and leaves out a portion. The sample contains 45,000 to 55,000 clones, 89% of which appear only once. The sample was peripheral blood. These receptors all come from a woman older than 75 with acute or convalescent COVID-19. The CDR3 runs from the conserved cysteine through the conserved F or W. D genes are given only for firm matches. The size of a clone is reported for some rows only, either as once, few or many, or as a class for expanded clones.

D: TRBD1; J: TRBJ1-5; V: TRBV5-1; size: .; CDR3: CASSSGQWNQPQHF; DNA: TGCGCCAGCAGCTCGGGACAGTGGAATCAGCCCCAGCATTTT
D: TRBD2; J: TRBJ2-1; V: TRBV6-2/TRBV6-3; size: .; CDR3: CASSSRGGAQFF; DNA: TGTGCCAGCAGTTCACGCGGGGGGGCCCAGTTCTTC
D: TRBD1; J: TRBJ2-1; V: TRBV4-1; size: .; CDR3: CASSTPTGPDEQFF; DNA: TGCGCCAGCAGCACCCCGACAGGGCCGGATGAGCAGTTCTTC
D: .; J: TRBJ1-6; V: TRBV11-2; size: .; CDR3: CASSLSGSPLHF; DNA: TGTGCCAGCAGCCTATCGGGTTCACCCCTCCACTTT
D: TRBD2; J: TRBJ2-5; V: TRBV5-1; size: .; CDR3: CASSSIAGQETQYF; DNA: TGCGCCAGCAGCTCTATAGCGGGGCAAGAGACCCAGTACTTC
D: .; J: TRBJ1-2; V: TRBV7-9; size: few; CDR3: CASSSTNSPTANYGYTF; DNA: TGTGCCAGCAGCTCCACAAACTCCCCCACAGCTAACTATGGCTACACCTTC
D: .; J: TRBJ1-6; V: TRBV7-8; size: once; CDR3: CASSLLAGLNSPLHF; DNA: TGTGCCAGCAGCTTATTGGCGGGGCTTAATTCACCCCTCCACTTT
D: .; J: TRBJ1-4; V: TRBV6-5; size: .; CDR3: CASSYRGGTEKLFF; DNA: TGTGCCAGCAGTTACAGGGGAGGGACTGAAAAACTGTTTTTT
D: .; J: TRBJ1-5; V: TRBV6-6; size: .; CDR3: CASRRRVGNQPQHF; DNA: TGTGCCAGCAGAAGACGGGTAGGCAATCAGCCCCAGCATTTT
D: TRBD2; J: TRBJ2-1; V: TRBV5-1; size: .; CDR3: CASSLRTSGHNEQFF; DNA: TGCGCCAGCAGCTTAAGGACTAGCGGTCACAATGAGCAGTTCTTC
D: .; J: TRBJ1-6; V: TRBV7-9; size: .; CDR3: CASSLAGAGDNSPLHF; DNA: TGTGCCAGCAGCTTAGCGGGGGCAGGGGATAATTCACCCCTCCACTTT
D: TRBD2; J: TRBJ2-3; V: TRBV10-3; size: .; CDR3: CAISSSGDGADTQYF; DNA: TGTGCCATCAGCTCTAGCGGGGACGGCGCAGATACGCAGTATTTT
D: TRBD1; J: TRBJ2-7; V: TRBV6-5; size: .; CDR3: CASNRGRPLYEQYF; DNA: TGTGCCAGCAACAGGGGACGGCCGCTTTACGAGCAGTACTTC
D: .; J: TRBJ1-1; V: TRBV2; size: .; CDR3: CASSVVSVNTEAFF; DNA: TGTGCCAGCAGTGTAGTATCTGTGAACACTGAAGCTTTCTTT
D: TRBD2; J: TRBJ2-2; V: TRBV28; size: .; CDR3: CASSSPTSGGARGTGELFF; DNA: TGTGCCAGCAGTTCTCCGACTAGCGGGGGCGCTCGGGGCACCGGGGAGCTGTTTTTT
D: TRBD2; J: TRBJ2-1; V: TRBV6-5; size: few; CDR3: CASSPGGDNEQFF; DNA: TGTGCCAGCAGTCCCGGGGGGGACAATGAGCAGTTCTTC
D: TRBD1; J: TRBJ1-2; V: TRBV11-1; size: .; CDR3: CASSRGQGYGYTF; DNA: TGTGCCAGCAGCCGGGGACAGGGCTATGGCTACACCTTC
D: TRBD1; J: TRBJ2-7; V: TRBV6-2/TRBV6-3; size: .; CDR3: CASSYYPRQGPGEQYF; DNA: TGTGCCAGCAGTTATTACCCCAGACAGGGGCCGGGGGAGCAGTACTTC
D: TRBD1; J: TRBJ1-2; V: TRBV5-4; size: .; CDR3: CASSAGTEEPYSYTF; DNA: TGTGCCAGCAGCGCAGGGACAGAAGAACCTTATAGCTACACCTTC
D: .; J: TRBJ1-1; V: TRBV30; size: .; CDR3: CACEGAMNTEAFF; DNA: TGTGCCTGTGAAGGGGCCATGAACACTGAAGCTTTCTTT
D: TRBD1; J: TRBJ2-5; V: TRBV29-1; size: .; CDR3: CSPVCRDRGLETQYF; DNA: TGCAGCCCCGTCTGTAGGGACAGGGGGCTGGAGACCCAGTACTTC
D: .; J: TRBJ1-3; V: TRBV3-1/TRBV3-2; size: .; CDR3: CASSQRSGNTIYF; DNA: TGTGCCAGCAGCCAACGTTCTGGAAACACCATATATTTT
D: .; J: TRBJ1-3; V: TRBV10-2; size: .; CDR3: CASAGGISGNTIYF; DNA: TGCGCCAGCGCTGGGGGGATCTCTGGAAACACCATATATTTT
D: TRBD2; J: TRBJ2-2; V: TRBV5-1; size: .; CDR3: CASRSGAGGNTGELFF; DNA: TGCGCCAGCAGATCAGGAGCGGGGGGCAACACCGGGGAGCTGTTTTTT
D: TRBD1; J: TRBJ2-1; V: TRBV19; size: .; CDR3: CASRPTGNNEQFF; DNA: TGTGCCAGTAGGCCGACAGGGAACAATGAGCAGTTCTTC
D: TRBD1; J: TRBJ1-2; V: TRBV5-1; size: .; CDR3: CASSLAFGTGVYGYTF; DNA: TGCGCCAGCAGCTTGGCCTTTGGGACAGGGGTCTATGGCTACACCTTC
D: TRBD2; J: TRBJ2-3; V: TRBV19; size: .; CDR3: CASIGGGTDTQYF; DNA: TGTGCCAGTATTGGGGGGGGCACAGATACGCAGTATTTT
D: .; J: TRBJ1-4; V: TRBV11-2; size: .; CDR3: CASSHSRLREKLFF; DNA: TGTGCCAGCAGCCATTCCAGACTCAGAGAAAAACTGTTTTTT
D: .; J: TRBJ1-1; V: TRBV19; size: .; CDR3: CASTGDTEAFF; DNA: TGTGCCAGTACAGGGGACACTGAAGCTTTCTTT
D: .; J: TRBJ2-2; V: TRBV5-4; size: .; CDR3: CASSPGGPANTGELFF; DNA: TGTGCCAGCAGCCCCGGGGGGCCCGCGAACACCGGGGAGCTGTTTTTT
D: .; J: TRBJ2-3; V: TRBV10-1; size: .; CDR3: CASSGSGFDTDTQYF; DNA: TGCGCCAGCAGTGGGTCGGGCTTTGACACAGATACGCAGTATTTT
D: .; J: TRBJ1-1; V: TRBV2; size: .; CDR3: CASSPLSTEAFF; DNA: TGTGCCAGCAGTCCCCTGTCTACTGAAGCTTTCTTT
D: .; J: TRBJ2-7; V: TRBV11-3; size: .; CDR3: CASSPNSKPDEQYF; DNA: TGTGCCAGCAGCCCGAATAGCAAACCCGACGAGCAGTACTTC
D: TRBD1; J: TRBJ1-1; V: TRBV2; size: .; CDR3: CASSDQGGYTEAFF; DNA: TGTGCCAGCAGTGACCAAGGGGGCTACACTGAAGCTTTCTTT
D: TRBD1; J: TRBJ1-5; V: TRBV6-2/TRBV6-3; size: .; CDR3: CASSANRGQSDSNQPQHF; DNA: TGTGCCAGCAGCGCCAACCGGGGACAGTCAGATAGCAATCAGCCCCAGCATTTT
D: .; J: TRBJ1-6; V: TRBV30; size: few; CDR3: CAWSGRAWNSPLHF; DNA: TGTGCCTGGAGTGGCAGGGCATGGAATTCACCCCTCCACTTT
D: .; J: TRBJ1-2; V: TRBV5-1; size: .; CDR3: CASSLDGGRGYTF; DNA: TGCGCCAGCAGCTTGGATGGGGGCCGGGGCTACACCTTC
D: .; J: TRBJ1-5; V: TRBV19; size: .; CDR3: CASSISVNSNQPQHF; DNA: TGTGCCAGTAGTATTTCAGTCAATAGCAATCAGCCCCAGCATTTT
D: .; J: TRBJ1-3; V: TRBV6-5; size: .; CDR3: CASSYGGGRRNTIYF; DNA: TGTGCCAGCAGTTACGGGGGGGGCAGGAGAAACACCATATATTTT
D: .; J: TRBJ1-5; V: TRBV5-1; size: .; CDR3: CASSLDRLGPQHF; DNA: TGCGCCAGCAGCTTAGACAGGCTAGGTCCCCAGCATTTT
D: .; J: TRBJ1-5; V: TRBV10-1; size: .; CDR3: CASSEPRDQPQHF; DNA: TGCGCCAGCAGTGAGCCACGGGATCAGCCCCAGCATTTT
D: TRBD1; J: TRBJ1-1; V: TRBV7-2; size: .; CDR3: CASSLPRVWTGGTNTEAFF; DNA: TGTGCCAGCAGCTTACCTCGAGTTTGGACAGGCGGAACGAACACTGAAGCTTTCTTT
D: .; J: TRBJ2-7; V: TRBV12-5; size: .; CDR3: CASGCAGTPSEQYF; DNA: TGTGCTAGTGGTTGCGCCGGGACTCCTTCCGAGCAGTACTTC
D: .; J: TRBJ1-1; V: TRBV3-1/TRBV3-2; size: .; CDR3: CASSQDERKAFF; DNA: TGTGCCAGCAGCCAAGATGAGCGAAAAGCTTTCTTT
D: .; J: TRBJ1-1; V: TRBV30; size: .; CDR3: CAWSVLDLNTEAFF; DNA: TGTGCCTGGAGTGTCCTAGATTTGAACACTGAAGCTTTCTTT
D: .; J: TRBJ2-3; V: TRBV29-1; size: .; CDR3: CSGGAGDTQYF; DNA: TGCAGCGGGGGGGCAGGAGATACGCAGTATTTT
D: TRBD2; J: TRBJ2-7; V: TRBV7-9; size: .; CDR3: CASGDSPSGPYEQYF; DNA: TGTGCCAGCGGGGACTCTCCTAGCGGCCCTTACGAGCAGTACTTC
D: TRBD1; J: TRBJ1-1; V: TRBV5-1; size: few; CDR3: CASTLGTANTEAFF; DNA: TGCGCCAGCACCCTTGGGACAGCGAACACTGAAGCTTTCTTT
D: .; J: TRBJ1-2; V: TRBV5-5; size: .; CDR3: CASSLVIVDGYTF; DNA: TGTGCCAGCAGCTTGGTGATAGTGGATGGCTACACCTTC
D: .; J: TRBJ1-2; V: TRBV5-4; size: .; CDR3: CASSFQGNYGYTF; DNA: TGTGCCAGCAGCTTCCAGGGTAACTATGGCTACACCTTC
D: .; J: TRBJ2-3; V: TRBV27; size: .; CDR3: CASRSVADTQYF; DNA: TGTGCCAGCAGAAGCGTCGCAGATACGCAGTATTTT
D: .; J: TRBJ2-3; V: TRBV19; size: .; CDR3: CASSIRQKDTQYF; DNA: TGTGCCAGTAGTATACGTCAGAAAGATACGCAGTATTTT